A selection of T cell receptor beta chains follows, all from one sample in a study of cytomegalovirus exposure and HLA in healthy donors. Some clones are missing from TCRdb's copy, which holds only in-frame ones; the method was immunoSEQ multiplex PCR. The sample lists about 190,000 clones; over 70% were seen once. The source material was PBMCs. The receptors stem from a woman aged 18 to 35 in good health and CMV-seronegative. The CDR3 runs from the conserved cysteine through the conserved F or W. The order of the fields is clone size, J gene, D gene, V gene, CDR3 protein, CDR3 DNA. A D gene is named only where the DNA matches it firmly. Where a row states a size, it is once, few, many or the class of an expanded clone; other rows omit it.

-	TRBJ2-2	TRBD2	TRBV10-1	CASSESGSGRPGELFF	TGCGCCAGCAGTGAGTCGGGTAGCGGGAGGCCCGGGGAGCTGTTTTTT
-	TRBJ2-3	TRBD2	TRBV5-1	CASRRTSDTDTQYF	TGCGCCAGCAGAAGGACTAGCGACACAGATACGCAGTATTTT
-	TRBJ1-3	-	TRBV25-1	CASSEWTYNSGNTIYF	TGTGCCAGCAGTGAATGGACTTACAACTCTGGAAACACCATATATTTT
-	TRBJ2-5	TRBD1	TRBV27	CARKGTVWKTQYF	TGTGCCAGAAAAGGGACAGTCTGGAAGACCCAGTACTTC
-	TRBJ2-4	TRBD1	TRBV18	CASSAGTGGSKNIQYF	TGTGCCAGCTCAGCCGGGACAGGGGGTTCCAAAAACATTCAGTACTTC
once	TRBJ1-2	TRBD1	TRBV27	CASSSERTGGYGYTF	TGTGCCAGCAGTTCCGAGCGGACAGGGGGATATGGCTACACCTTC
-	TRBJ1-3	TRBD1	TRBV28	CASETQGARSGNTIYF	TGTGCCAGCGAAACACAGGGGGCCCGCTCTGGAAACACCATATATTTT
-	TRBJ2-2	-	TRBV30	CAWSRTLLWELFF	TGTGCCTGGAGTAGGACACTCCTGTGGGAGCTGTTTTTT
-	TRBJ2-7	-	TRBV28	CASSLPRGDYPYEQYF	TGTGCCAGCAGTTTACCCCGGGGAGACTACCCTTACGAGCAGTACTTC
-	TRBJ1-2	TRBD1	TRBV9	CASSVGTGSDGYTF	TGTGCCAGCAGCGTAGGGACAGGGTCTGATGGCTACACCTTC
-	TRBJ1-2	TRBD1	TRBV5-6	CASSPLGTAVNYGYTF	TGTGCCAGCAGCCCCCTGGGGACAGCCGTTAACTATGGCTACACCTTC
-	TRBJ2-7	-	TRBV7-3	CASSSTYEQYF	TGTGCCAGCAGCTCTACCTACGAGCAGTACTTC
few	TRBJ2-2	TRBD2	TRBV28	CASRYPGLVSGELFF	TGTGCCAGCAGATACCCGGGACTAGTGAGCGGGGAGCTGTTTTTT
-	TRBJ2-3	-	TRBV5-1	CASSPGERVDTQYF	TGCGCCAGCAGCCCGGGTGAGAGAGTCGATACGCAGTATTTT
few	TRBJ2-7	TRBD1	TRBV27	CASTAGGSYEQYF	TGTGCCAGCACAGCAGGGGGCTCCTACGAGCAGTACTTC
once	TRBJ1-1	-	TRBV10-1	CASSGQKNTEAFF	TGCGCCAGCAGTGGACAGAAGAACACTGAAGCTTTCTTT
few	TRBJ1-3	-	TRBV5-5	CASSWSAGQLGNTIYF	TGTGCCAGCAGCTGGTCTGCAGGGCAGCTTGGAAACACCATATATTTT
-	TRBJ2-3	TRBD2	TRBV7-2	CASSRRASGRTDTQYF	TGTGCCAGCAGCCGACGAGCTAGCGGGCGCACAGATACGCAGTATTTT
-	TRBJ1-1	-	TRBV9	CASSAGGTEAFF	TGTGCCAGCAGCGCCGGGGGAACTGAAGCTTTCTTT
-	TRBJ2-7	-	TRBV6-1	CASTQNRSPYEQYF	TGTGCCAGCACCCAGAACAGGTCCCCCTACGAGCAGTACTTC
-	TRBJ1-2	-	TRBV14	CASSRVAGANYGYTF	TGTGCCAGCAGCCGGGTGGCAGGGGCTAACTATGGCTACACCTTC
-	TRBJ2-5	TRBD2	TRBV7-7	CASSSTSGGGETQYF	TGTGCCAGCAGCTCGACTAGCGGGGGAGGAGAGACCCAGTACTTC
-	TRBJ1-3	TRBD1	TRBV9	CASSVGQGGNTIYF	TGTGCCAGCAGCGTGGGACAGGGTGGAAACACCATATATTTT
few	TRBJ2-3	TRBD2	TRBV28	CAGTSGDTDTQYF	TGTGCCGGGACTAGCGGGGACACAGATACGCAGTATTTT
few	TRBJ2-2	TRBD2	TRBV29-1	CSGRTSGGTGELFF	TGCAGCGGGCGGACTAGCGGGGGGACCGGGGAGCTGTTTTTT
-	TRBJ2-5	TRBD1	TRBV29-1	CSVVAWTGGETQYF	TGCAGCGTTGTGGCATGGACAGGGGGAGAGACCCAGTACTTC
-	TRBJ1-1	-	TRBV27	CASLGLPNTEAFF	TGTGCCAGTCTGGGACTCCCGAACACTGAAGCTTTCTTT
once	TRBJ2-7	-	TRBV6-6	CASTLNSGYEQYF	TGTGCCAGCACTCTAAATAGTGGCTACGAGCAGTACTTC
-	TRBJ1-2	-	TRBV7-9	CASSSGDNYGYTF	TGTGCCAGCAGTTCAGGGGATAACTATGGCTACACCTTC
-	TRBJ2-1	-	TRBV28	CASTSWLNYNEQFF	TGTGCCAGCACCTCTTGGCTCAACTACAATGAGCAGTTCTTC
once	TRBJ2-4	TRBD2	TRBV29-1	CSVEDGGESKNIQYF	TGCAGCGTTGAAGACGGGGGGGAGTCCAAAAACATTCAGTACTTC
-	TRBJ2-7	-	TRBV28	CASSPQTGYYEQYF	TGTGCCAGCAGTCCTCAGACAGGTTACTACGAGCAGTACTTC
-	TRBJ1-2	-	TRBV5-1	CASSSGSGYTF	TGCGCCAGCAGCTCCGGGAGCGGCTACACCTTC
-	TRBJ2-5	-	TRBV5-1	CASISDGGRETQYF	TGCGCCAGCATTTCGGATGGGGGCAGGGAGACCCAGTACTTC
-	TRBJ1-1	TRBD1	TRBV27	CASSLRGQNTEAFF	TGTGCCAGCAGTTTGAGGGGGCAGAACACTGAAGCTTTCTTT
-	TRBJ2-5	-	TRBV5-4	CATRGRGAQETQYF	TGTGCCACCAGGGGGCGGGGGGCCCAAGAGACCCAGTACTTC
-	TRBJ2-6	-	TRBV5-1	CASSLSGEPGANVLTF	TGCGCCAGCAGCTTGTCAGGGGAACCTGGGGCCAACGTCCTGACTTTC
few	TRBJ1-4	TRBD1	TRBV10-3	CAISDPGGNEKLFF	TGTGCCATCAGTGATCCAGGGGGAAATGAAAAACTGTTTTTT
-	TRBJ1-2	-	TRBV25-1	CASSEGGGQDYGYTF	TGTGCCAGCAGTGAAGGGGGGGGGCAGGACTATGGCTACACCTTC
-	TRBJ1-1	-	TRBV19	CASSNAGRTEAFF	TGTGCCAGTAGTAACGCGGGGCGCACTGAAGCTTTCTTT
-	TRBJ1-1	-	TRBV18	CASSPRQIELDTEAFF	TGTGCCAGCTCACCACGACAGATTGAATTGGACACTGAAGCTTTCTTT
-	TRBJ2-7	-	TRBV27	CASSLRGLTTGQYF	TGTGCCAGCAGTTTAAGAGGGCTCACTACGGGGCAGTACTTC
-	TRBJ2-2	TRBD2	TRBV7-2	CASSGTSGRGELFF	TGTGCCAGCAGCGGGACTAGCGGGAGGGGGGAGCTGTTTTTT
few	TRBJ2-1	TRBD2	TRBV4-3	CASSQDSGREDEQFF	TGCGCCAGCAGCCAAGATAGCGGGAGAGAGGATGAGCAGTTCTTC
-	TRBJ1-1	TRBD1	TRBV6-5	CASSYGRTGEAFF	TGTGCCAGCAGTTATGGGAGGACAGGAGAAGCTTTCTTT
-	TRBJ2-1	-	TRBV9	CASSVSISGSYNEQFF	TGTGCCAGCAGCGTAAGTATTAGCGGCTCCTACAATGAGCAGTTCTTC
-	TRBJ1-2	-	TRBV18	CASSPPEGSYGYTF	TGTGCCAGCTCACCACCAGAGGGTTCCTATGGCTACACCTTC
-	TRBJ2-7	-	TRBV5-4	CASSQASSYEQYF	TGCGCCAGCAGCCAGGCGAGCTCCTACGAGCAGTACTTC
-	TRBJ1-2	TRBD1	TRBV19	CASNRGNYGYTF	TGTGCCAGTAACAGGGGAAACTATGGCTACACCTTC
-	TRBJ2-7	TRBD1	TRBV6-5	CASSYRGQGSGQYF	TGTGCCAGCAGTTACCGAGGACAGGGGTCCGGGCAGTACTTC
-	TRBJ1-1	-	TRBV20-1	CSALSFGEAFF	TGCAGTGCCCTCTCGTTCGGTGAAGCTTTCTTT
-	TRBJ1-1	-	TRBV29-1	CSVVNAEAFF	TGCAGCGTTGTTAATGCTGAAGCTTTCTTT
-	TRBJ1-1	-	TRBV6-5	CASSSTGYTEAFF	TGTGCCAGCAGTTCCACAGGTTACACTGAAGCTTTCTTT
once	TRBJ2-5	-	TRBV6-5	CASSYSNLGGETQYF	TGTGCCAGCAGTTACTCGAATTTAGGGGGAGAGACCCAGTACTTC